These 27 T cell receptor beta chains were all obtained from the same sample, sequenced in a study of spatial heterogeneity in lung cancer. Time point here: sample taken at primary tumor resection. From tumor, nontumor lung or frozen PBMC, whole RNA was taken unsorted for sequencing. Using its own MiXCR run on the 5' RACE reads, TCRdb lists one record per CDR3 protein. In the table there are some 8,000 distinct CDR3 sequences, more than 4.5% of which are singletons. The sample here was PBMCs, taken at surgery. The receptor source for this set is a male donor with early-stage non-small cell lung cancer.

The chain carries TRBV10-3 and TRBJ2-2, with 10 bases matching TRBD2. The CDR3 extends over 14 amino acids. Germline V CDR1 and CDR2: ENHRY, SYGVKD. V lost 10 bases to trimming and J lost 5 bases; unmatched junction nucleotides: 7. DNA of the CDR3: TGTGCCACCTCGACTAGCGGGCCAACCGGGGAGCTGTTTTTT. Protein sequence: CATSTSGPTGELFF.

The sample holds many counts of this clonotype. The chain links TRBV11-2 to TRBJ2-3; the D gene is possibly TRBD2 (5 bases). Trimming cost V 4 bases and J 3 bases, with 8 bases left between them. Germline lookup yields CDR1 SGHAT and CDR2 FQNNGV. The CDR3 loop spans 13 amino acids. CDR3 DNA sequence: TGTGCCAGCAGCTCGCCGGGGACAGATACGCAGTATTTT. As protein: CASSSPGTDTQYF.

This clonotype was found many times. This chain connects TRBV27 to TRBJ2-7; D is uncertain. The germline V gene has CDR1 MNHEY and CDR2 SMNVEV (reference sequence). The CDR3 extends over 13 amino acids. V gave up 8 bases and J gave up 0 bases, with 11 bases separating them. DNA of the CDR3: TGTGCCAGCCGTCCTATGGTCTCCTACGAGCAGTACTTC. Its translation is CASRPMVSYEQYF.

This clonotype was seen many times. CDR3 sequence reads: CASSEARGQETQYF. The CDR3 nucleotides read TGCGCCAGCAGTGAGGCGAGGGGCCAAGAGACCCAGTACTTC. The chain uses TRBV10-1 and TRBJ2-5, with D possibly being TRBD1 or TRBD2 (5 bases each). The CDR3 length is 14 residues. Germline lookup yields CDR1 WNHNN and CDR2 SYGVQD (reference sequence). The V end lost 2 bases, the J end lost 1 base, and 8 bases lay between the germline ends.

This chain uses TRBV29-1 with TRBJ2-7; 8 nucleotides match TRBD1. The CDR3 totals 13 residues. Germline V gene data show CDR1 as SQVTM and CDR2 as ANQGSEA. V gave up 7 bases and J gave up 1 base; unmatched junction bases: 6. CDR3 sequence (DNA): TGCAGCGCCACCGGGACAGGTTCCTACGAGCAGTACTTC. Amino acid sequence: CSATGTGSYEQYF.

This clonotype has at least ten counts. The chain employs TRBV29-1 and TRBJ2-3, with D perhaps given as TRBD1 or TRBD2 (5 bases each). The length of the CDR3 is 13 residues. The germline V gene has CDR1 SQVTM and CDR2 ANQGSEA. V lost 7 bases and J lost 4, with 15 bases in between. Written as DNA, the CDR3 is TGCAGCGCTCCACTAGGGGCGCCAGATACGCAGTATTTT. It codes for CSAPLGAPDTQYF.

This clonotype was observed many times. The CDR3 DNA is TGCAGTGCCCGGAGGGGGAGCCAAGAGACCCAGTACTTC. It encodes CSARRGSQETQYF. The chain couples TRBV20-1 to TRBJ2-5; D may be TRBD1 or TRBD2 (6 bases each). The CDR3 spans 13 residues. Germline V gene data show CDR1 as DFQATT and CDR2 as SNEGSKA (reference sequence). Trimming cost V 6 bases and J 1 base, with 12 bases left between them.

At least ten counts were recorded for this clonotype. V and J are TRBV7-9 and TRBJ1-1, with D possibly matching TRBD1 (5 bases). Germline V gene sequence: CDR1 SEHNR, CDR2 FQNEAQ (reference sequence). The CDR3 consists of 15 residues. V was cut by 2 bases and J by 2 bases, with 12 bases left in between. CDR3 sequence reads: CASSLMGPLNTEAFF. CDR3 nucleotide sequence: TGTGCCAGCAGCTTAATGGGGCCTTTAAACACTGAAGCTTTCTTT.

This clonotype was seen ten or more times. This chain connects TRBV20-1 to TRBJ2-4; 10 nucleotides agree with TRBD1. V dropped 5 bases and J dropped 15; count of bases not matched to a gene: 13. CDR1 and CDR2 from the germline V gene are DFQATT and SNEGSKA (reference sequence). The CDR3 contains 13 residues. This chain's CDR3 is CSAGRDRGVLMYF. CDR3 bases: TGCAGTGCTGGCCGGGACAGGGGCGTTCTGATGTACTTC.

This clonotype is classed as medium-sized. This CDR3 is CASSVARGANVLTF. The CDR3 DNA is TGTGCCAGCAGTGTTGCCAGGGGGGCCAACGTCCTGACTTTC. The chain combines TRBV2 with TRBJ2-6; unclear D gene. This CDR3 region has 14 residues. The V and J ends lost 4 bases and 4 bases respectively, with 8 bases between them. From germline, CDR1 is SNHLY and CDR2 FYNNEI.

At least ten counts were recorded for this clonotype. The chain uses TRBV7-2 and TRBJ2-1; 8 nucleotides match TRBD2. Germline CDR1 and CDR2: SGHTA and FQGNSA. CDR3 length: 13 amino acids. Losses at the gene ends were 2 bases for V and 12 bases for J; bases not matched to a gene: 6. CDR3 loop: CASSLRFGRAQFF. The CDR3 DNA is TGTGCCAGCAGCTTAAGGTTCGGGAGGGCGCAGTTCTTC.

This clonotype was seen ten or more times. This chain connects TRBV5-5 to TRBJ2-2, with a weak D call TRBD2 (5 bases). Trimming took 1 base from V and 6 from J, leaving 10 bases between them. Germline-derived CDR1 and CDR2 are SGHKS and YYEKEE (reference sequence). The CDR3 totals 14 residues. CDR3 loop: CASSLTSSPGELFF. In nucleotides, the CDR3 is TGTGCCAGCAGCTTGACTAGTTCCCCCGGGGAGCTGTTTTTT.

This clonotype was recorded at least ten times. J is TRBJ2-3 and V is TRBV27; 7 nucleotides line up with TRBD2. V dropped 5 bases and J dropped 7; count of bases not matched to a gene: 18. This CDR3 spans 17 amino acids. Germline V CDR1 and CDR2: MNHEY, SMNVEV (reference sequence). Here the CDR3 reads CASSLGSGTEVPNTQYF. The DNA for the CDR3 is TGTGCCAGCAGTCTGGGGAGCGGGACGGAAGTCCCAAATACGCAGTATTTT.

This clonotype appeared many times. This chain links TRBV11-2 with TRBJ2-5; D perhaps matches TRBD2 (6 bases). CDR1 is SGHAT, CDR2 FQNNGV, per germline. This CDR3 comprises 14 residues. With 2 bases removed from V and 4 bases from J, the gap between germline ends came to 11 bases. CDR3 loop: CASSLRPGVETQYF. The CDR3 bases are TGTGCCAGCAGCTTACGGCCGGGGGTAGAGACCCAGTACTTC. The full variable domain, completed using reference TRBV11-2 and TRBJ2-5, is EAGVAQSPRYKIIEKRQSVAFWCNPISGHATLYWYQQILGQGPKLLIQFQNNGVVDDSQLPKDRFSAERLKGVDSTLKIQPAKLEDSAVYLCASSLRPGVETQYFGPGTRLLVL.

This clonotype was seen ten or more times. The chain combines TRBV7-9 with TRBJ1-2; D gene uncertain. Trimming shortened V by 1 base and J by 4 bases, and 13 bases separated the two germline ends. The CDR3 sequence is 15 residues long. CDR1 and CDR2 (germline): SEHNR, FQNEAQ (reference sequence). This chain's CDR3 is CASSLGPTRTYGYTF. DNA for the CDR3: TGTGCCAGCAGCTTAGGCCCCACTCGGACCTATGGCTACACCTTC.

This clonotype was counted ten times or more. The chain employs TRBV24-1 and TRBJ1-2; D not resolved. Germline CDR1 is KGHDR and CDR2 is SFDVKD. This CDR3 region has 15 residues. Trimming stripped 4 bases from V and 0 bases from J, with 11 bases between. The chain's CDR3 is CATSDPSGANYGYTF. DNA for the CDR3: TGTGCCACCAGTGACCCAAGTGGCGCTAACTATGGCTACACCTTC.

This clonotype was counted many times. J is TRBJ2-1 and V is TRBV6-6, with TRBD1 matching over 7 bases. The CDR3 covers 15 residues. After removal of 7 bases from V and 7 bases from J, the junction contained 13 bases not matched to a gene. Germline CDR1 and CDR2: MNHNY and SVGAGI (reference sequence). The CDR3 nucleotides read TGTGCCAGCACCAATAGGGGGACAGAAGGGAATGAGCAGTTCTTC. This codes for CASTNRGTEGNEQFF.

This clonotype was counted many times. J is TRBJ2-3 and V is TRBV12-3 or TRBV12-4, with D uncertain. Deletions cut 6 bases from V and 3 bases from J, with 7 bases between. The CDR3 is 12 residues long. CDR3 protein: CASRRPTDTQYF. CDR3 nucleotides: TGTGCCAGCAGGAGACCTACAGATACGCAGTATTTT.

In this sample, this clonotype turned up many times. V usage is TRBV28 and J usage is TRBJ2-1; D remains unclear. This CDR3 is 14 amino acids long. CDR1 MDHEN and CDR2 SYDVKM come from the germline V gene. With 2 bases removed from V and 5 bases from J, the gap between germline ends came to 10 bases. The CDR3 region has the DNA TGTGCCAGCAGTTTAAGTCTAGTAGACAATGAGCAGTTCTTC. As protein: CASSLSLVDNEQFF. Combining the CDR3 with reference TRBV28 and TRBJ2-1 gives the whole variable domain DVKVTQSSRYLVKRTGEKVFLECVQDMDHENMFWYRQDPGLGLRLIYFSYDVKMKEKGDIPEGYSVSREKKERFSLILESASTNQTSMYLCASSLSLVDNEQFFGPGTRLTVL.

This clonotype was seen repeatedly, ten times or more. The chain has TRBV7-9 and TRBJ1-1; TRBD1 matches at 7 bases. V gave up 6 bases and J gave up 8 bases; unmatched junction bases: 6. This CDR3 has 12 residues. Per the germline V gene, CDR1 is SEHNR and CDR2 is FQNEAQ (reference sequence). CDR3 residues: CASSEQGQEAFF. CDR3 nucleotide sequence: TGTGCCAGCAGTGAACAGGGGCAGGAAGCTTTCTTT.

This clonotype has a count of ten or more. The chain recombines TRBV6-2 or TRBV6-3 with TRBJ2-2; tentatively, D is TRBD1 (6 bases). Per the germline V gene, CDR1 is MNHEY and CDR2 is SVGEGT. The length of the CDR3 is 13 residues. The V gene lost 4 bases and the J gene lost 5 bases, with 8 bases spanning the gap. CDR3 coding DNA: TGTGCCAGCAGTTCTCAGGGGACCGGGGAGCTGTTTTTT. Its translation: CASSSQGTGELFF.

This clonotype was counted between two and nine times. The gene calls are TRBV6-5 and TRBJ2-7; weak D call: TRBD1 (5 bases). CDR3 size: 14 residues. The germline V gene has CDR1 MNHEY and CDR2 SVGAGI. V shed 2 bases and J shed 3 bases, with 11 bases lying between them. The CDR3 reads CASSYGAEFYEQYF. For the CDR3, the DNA is TGTGCCAGCAGTTACGGGGCGGAATTCTACGAGCAGTACTTC.

This clonotype was counted many times. V and J are TRBV12-3 or TRBV12-4 and TRBJ2-7; 9 nucleotides line up with TRBD1. The CDR3 loop spans 14 amino acids. Trimming took 5 bases from V and 4 from J; bases not matched to a gene: 6. CDR3 sequence (DNA): TGTGCCAGCAGTCAAGGGACAGGGAATTACGAGCAGTACTTC. This translates into CASSQGTGNYEQYF.

This clonotype was seen ten or more times. The J gene is TRBJ1-2, the V gene TRBV6-5; maybe TRBD1 (6 bases). Germline CDR1 reads MNHEY; CDR2 reads SVGAGI. The CDR3 runs to 13 residues. Trimming left V 6 bases short and J 2 bases short, with 10 bases between. The CDR3 here is CASRLDRNYGYTF. Here the CDR3 DNA reads TGTGCCAGCAGACTCGACAGGAACTATGGCTACACCTTC.

On this clonotype: Possible read error: a much larger clone is one base away. The rearrangement links TRBV6-5 to TRBJ2-7, with D perhaps TRBD1 or TRBD2 (5 bases each). V lost 0 bases and J 5 bases, leaving 17 bases between the germline ends. The CDR3 spans 16 residues. Germline V gene sequence: CDR1 MNHEY, CDR2 SVGAGI. CDR3 region: CASSYSTGAAFHEQYF. CDR3 nucleotides: TGTGCCAGCAGTTACTCGACCGGGGCTGCCTTCCACGAGCAGTACTTC.

The rearrangement uses TRBV4-1 and TRBJ1-4; 11 positions agree with TRBD1. The germline V gene has CDR1 MGHRA and CDR2 YSYEKL. The V segment lost 3 bases and the J segment 7 bases; nucleotides outside the gene matches: 4. The CDR3 spans 15 residues. CDR3 protein: CASSHAGTGGEKLFF. The CDR3 coding sequence is TGCGCCAGCAGCCACGCTGGGACAGGGGGTGAAAAACTGTTTTTT.

In this sample, this clonotype turned up a few times. This sequence joins TRBV9 and TRBJ2-1; a possible D gene is TRBD2 (6 bases). In germline, CDR1 is SGDLS, CDR2 YYNGEE. V lost 0 bases and J lost 7, with 14 bases in between. This CDR3 is 15 amino acids long. In nucleotides, the CDR3 is TGTGCCAGCAGCGTAGTCCCCGGGAGTCTGAATGAGCAGTTCTTC. Its translation: CASSVVPGSLNEQFF.